The present T cell receptor beta chain was sequenced within a study of long-term antiretroviral therapy in people with HIV. General study findings and limits: HIV repertoires showed narrower CDR3 length ranges than controls. Nothing was known about ART adherence, viral resistance or changes in therapy.

Survey-level immunoSEQ v3.0 assays were run. Assay used: immunoSEQ multiplex PCR; TCRdb lists only in-frame clones, some missing. Here the sample spans about 21,000 clones, 82% being singletons. Inclusion required at least two post-ART and at least one pre-ART PBMC samples. A remark on this clone: The antigen is not known.

Sequencing used unsorted PBMCs, obtained 0.2 years after starting antiretroviral therapy. The source of this sequence is a woman aged 25 to 39 with HIV.

Written as DNA, the CDR3 is TGTGCCACCAGCAGAGGCGGGACTTTAAGCTCCTACGAGCAGTACGTC. The encoded protein is CATSRGGTLSSYEQYV. The chain is built from TRBV15 and TRBJ2-7, with a tentative D call TRBD2 (6 bases). V lost 1 base and J 0 bases, leaving 13 bases between the germline ends. The length of the CDR3 is 16 residues. From germline, CDR1 is LNHNV and CDR2 YYDKDF (reference sequence).